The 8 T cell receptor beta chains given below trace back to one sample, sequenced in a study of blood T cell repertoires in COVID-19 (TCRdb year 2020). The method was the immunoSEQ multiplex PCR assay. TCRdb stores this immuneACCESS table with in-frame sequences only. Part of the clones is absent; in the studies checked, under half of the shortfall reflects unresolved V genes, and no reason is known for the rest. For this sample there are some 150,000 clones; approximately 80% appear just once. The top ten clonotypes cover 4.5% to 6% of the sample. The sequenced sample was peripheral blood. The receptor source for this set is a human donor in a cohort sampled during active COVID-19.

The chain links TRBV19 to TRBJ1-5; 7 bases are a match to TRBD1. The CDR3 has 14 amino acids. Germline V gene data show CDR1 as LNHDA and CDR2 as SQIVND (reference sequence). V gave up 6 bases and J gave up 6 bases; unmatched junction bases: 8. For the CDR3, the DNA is TGTGCCAGTAGGCAAATAGGGGGCGGTCAGCCCCAGCATTTT. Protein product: CASRQIGGGQPQHF.

The chain's CDR3 is CASSGGEYTEAFF. CDR3 bases: TGCGCCAGCAGTGGGGGGGAGTACACTGAAGCTTTCTTT. The V and J genes are TRBV5-1 and TRBJ1-1, with a tentative D call TRBD1 (5 bases). The CDR3 spans 13 residues. Germline loops: CDR1 SGHRS, CDR2 YFSETQ. Trimming removed 5 bases at V and 3 bases at J, with 11 bases between.

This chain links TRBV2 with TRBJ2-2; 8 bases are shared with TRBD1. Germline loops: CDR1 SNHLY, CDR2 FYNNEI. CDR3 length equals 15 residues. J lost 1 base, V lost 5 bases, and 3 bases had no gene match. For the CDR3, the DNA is TGTGCCAGCAGTCCTGGGACAGGGAACACCGGGGAGCTGTTTTTT. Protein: CASSPGTGNTGELFF.

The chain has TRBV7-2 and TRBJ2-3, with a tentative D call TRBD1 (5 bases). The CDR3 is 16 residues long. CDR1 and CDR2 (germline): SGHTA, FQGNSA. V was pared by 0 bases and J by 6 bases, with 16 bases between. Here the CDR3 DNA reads TGTGCCAGCAGCTTAGCTGCCAGCGCAGGGTGGGATACGCAGTATTTT. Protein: CASSLAASAGWDTQYF.

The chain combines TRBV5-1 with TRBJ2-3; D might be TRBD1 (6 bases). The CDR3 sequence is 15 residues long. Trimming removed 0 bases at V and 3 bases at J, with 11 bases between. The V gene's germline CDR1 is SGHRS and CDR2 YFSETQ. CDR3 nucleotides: TGCGCCAGCAGCTTGGAGGCAGGGGAGACAGATACGCAGTATTTT. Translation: CASSLEAGETDTQYF.

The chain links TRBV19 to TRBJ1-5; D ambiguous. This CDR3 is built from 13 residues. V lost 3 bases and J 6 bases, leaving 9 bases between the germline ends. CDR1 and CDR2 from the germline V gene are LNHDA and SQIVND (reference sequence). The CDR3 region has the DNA TGTGCCAGTAGTATTTCCCCCCGTCAGCCCCAGCATTTT. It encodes CASSISPRQPQHF.

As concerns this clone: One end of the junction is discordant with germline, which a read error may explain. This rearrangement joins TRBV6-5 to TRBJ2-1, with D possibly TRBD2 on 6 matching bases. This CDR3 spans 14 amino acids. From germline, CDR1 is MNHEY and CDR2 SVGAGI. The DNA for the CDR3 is TGTGCCAGTAGTTGGACATCCCAGCGGGATGAGCAGTTCTTC. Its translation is CASSWTSQRDEQFF.

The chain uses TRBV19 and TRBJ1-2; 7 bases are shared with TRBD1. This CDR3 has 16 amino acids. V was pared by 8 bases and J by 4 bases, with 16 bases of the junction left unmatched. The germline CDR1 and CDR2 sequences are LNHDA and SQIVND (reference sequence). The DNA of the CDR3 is TGTGCCAGTGTCGAAGGGGCCGGGACAGCATCCTATGGCTACACCTTC. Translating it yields CASVEGAGTASYGYTF.